A selection of T cell receptor beta chains follows, all from one sample in a study of T-cell reconstitution after alpha-beta-depleted transplantation in children. TCRdb re-called the PCR reads with MiXCR, one entry per CDR3 protein. Among approximately 170,000 distinct CDR3 sequences listed, roughly 10% were seen once. The sequencing used PBMCs, collected before TCRalphabeta/CD19-depleted stem cell transplant. Every receptor here comes from a boy aged 2 to 10 with acute myeloid leukemia, due to receive a stem cell transplant. CDR3s include the opening cysteine and the closing phenylalanine or tryptophan. The D gene is left open where the match is weak. Only part of the rows carry a size: once, few, many, or a class if the clone is expanded.

size	D	V	J	DNA	CDR3
many	-	TRBV12-3/TRBV12-4	TRBJ2-5	TGTGCCAGCAGTTTAGGGACCGGCTACCAAGAGACCCAGTACTTC	CASSLGTGYQETQYF
many	TRBD1	TRBV29-1	TRBJ1-5	TGCAGCGCTCGGACAGGAAATCAGCCCCAGCATTTT	CSARTGNQPQHF
many	TRBD1	TRBV5-1	TRBJ2-3	TGCGCCAGCAGCGCTTTGACAGGGTGGACAGATACGCAGTATTTT	CASSALTGWTDTQYF
-	-	TRBV19	TRBJ2-7	TGTGCCAGTAGTATCCGAACGAGCGCCTCCTCCTACGAGCAGTACTTC	CASSIRTSASSYEQYF
many	TRBD1	TRBV15	TRBJ1-3	TGTGCCACCAGCAGGCCGGGACAGGGGGATCTCTCTGGAAACACCATATATTTT	CATSRPGQGDLSGNTIYF
many	-	TRBV20-1	TRBJ1-5	TGCAGTGCTAGACTCCTCAATCAGCCCCAGCATTTT	CSARLLNQPQHF
many	TRBD2	TRBV10-2	TRBJ2-7	TGCGCCAGCCGGGGACTAGCGGACTCCTACGAGCAGTACTTC	CASRGLADSYEQYF
many	-	TRBV5-4	TRBJ1-2	TGTGCCAGCAGCTCCCCGGGGGCCCGGGTAGACGGCTACACCTTC	CASSSPGARVDGYTF
-	-	TRBV30	TRBJ1-2	TGTGCCTGGAGTGTCCAACCTGGAGGCTACACCTTC	CAWSVQPGGYTF
many	-	TRBV24-1	TRBJ1-2	TGTGCCACCAGTGTTGGACAGTTCTATGGCTACACCTTC	CATSVGQFYGYTF
many	-	TRBV7-9	TRBJ2-3	TGTGCCAGCAGCAAACCAGGGAAGACAGATACGCAGTATTTT	CASSKPGKTDTQYF
many	-	TRBV11-2	TRBJ2-5	TGTGCCAGCAGCTTAGGGACAAAAGAGACCCAGTACTTC	CASSLGTKETQYF
many	-	TRBV16	TRBJ2-5	TGTGCCAGCAGCCGACAGGTACAAGAGACCCAGTACTTC	CASSRQVQETQYF
many	-	TRBV13	TRBJ2-3	TGTGCCAGCAGCGTACTAGGTTCGGGCACAGATACGCAGTATTTT	CASSVLGSGTDTQYF
many	-	TRBV6-2/TRBV6-3	TRBJ1-1	TGTGCCAGCAGTTACTCGGAGGTAGAGGTGGACACTGAAGCTTTCTTT	CASSYSEVEVDTEAFF
many	-	TRBV10-3	TRBJ2-1	TGTGCCATCAGGAGGGGAAACGGGCAGTTCTTC	CAIRRGNGQFF
many	TRBD1	TRBV7-6	TRBJ2-1	TGTGCCAGCAGCCGTTCCCCCAGGGGGCGTTCCTACAATGAGCAGTTCTTC	CASSRSPRGRSYNEQFF
-	-	TRBV30	TRBJ2-3	TGTGCCTGGAGTCGTCGGAGCGGGACAGATACGCAGTATTTT	CAWSRRSGTDTQYF
many	-	TRBV24-1	TRBJ2-7	TGTGCCACCAGTCATTCATCTTACGAGCAGTACTTC	CATSHSSYEQYF
many	TRBD2	TRBV7-2	TRBJ2-1	TGTGCCAGTTTAGCGGGGGGGACCTCCTACAATGAGCAGTTCTTC	CASLAGGTSYNEQFF
few	TRBD2	TRBV9	TRBJ2-1	TGTGCCAGCAGCCCTAAAGGACTAGCGGGAGGGTATGAGCAGTTCTTC	CASSPKGLAGGYEQFF
few	-	TRBV30	TRBJ2-7	TGTGCCTGGAGTGTTAGCTGGGGAGGAGCAAACGAGCAGTACTTC	CAWSVSWGGANEQYF
many	-	TRBV5-1	TRBJ2-2	TGCGCCAGCAGCCCGAGACTGGGGTCGAACACCGGGGAGCTGTTTTTT	CASSPRLGSNTGELFF
many	-	TRBV30	TRBJ2-1	TGTGCCTGGAGTCGGCTAGCTCATGAGCAGTTCTTC	CAWSRLAHEQFF
few	TRBD1	TRBV7-9	TRBJ1-2	TGTGCCAGCAGCATCCAGGGGGCCCATGGCTACACCTTC	CASSIQGAHGYTF
many	TRBD2	TRBV20-1	TRBJ2-5	TGCAGTGCTAGAGATCCCAGCGGGGGGGCCTCAGAGACCCAGTACTTC	CSARDPSGGASETQYF
-	-	TRBV4-2	TRBJ1-4	TGTGCCAGCAGCCAAGTTCTGGGCCTCTCAACTAATGAAAAACTGTTTTTT	CASSQVLGLSTNEKLFF
many	TRBD1	TRBV18	TRBJ1-2	TGTGCCAGCTCACCGACAGGGGTCTATGGCTACACCTTC	CASSPTGVYGYTF
many	-	TRBV6-6	TRBJ2-3	TGTGCCAGCAGTTCCACGGTGGGACTGTCGTATTTT	CASSSTVGLSYF
-	-	TRBV20-1	TRBJ2-3	TGCAGTGCTAGTCGGGACTTAACCCTGGAAGATACGCAGTATTTT	CSASRDLTLEDTQYF
many	TRBD2	TRBV3-1	TRBJ2-5	TGTGCCAGCAGGGGGGGGGAGACCCAGTACTTC	CASRGGETQYF
many	-	TRBV12-3/TRBV12-4	TRBJ2-5	TGTGCCAGCAGTTTTTGGGGCCAAGAGACCCAGTACTTC	CASSFWGQETQYF
many	TRBD1	TRBV5-1	TRBJ1-6	TGCGCCAGCAGCCGAGGGGACAGCAATAATTCACCCCTCCACTTT	CASSRGDSNNSPLHF
many	-	TRBV12-3/TRBV12-4	TRBJ1-2	TGTGCCAGCAGTTTTCGGGGGGCATATGGCTACACCTTC	CASSFRGAYGYTF
once	TRBD2	TRBV12-3/TRBV12-4	TRBJ2-3	TGTGCCTGCTGTTTAGGCACGCGACTAGCGGGGGGGAGAGATACGCAGTATTTT	CACCLGTRLAGGRDTQYF
many	-	TRBV4-1	TRBJ2-7	TGCGCCAGCAGCCAACCCGGGGCTAGCGACTACGAGCAGTACTTC	CASSQPGASDYEQYF
many	-	TRBV12-3/TRBV12-4	TRBJ1-1	TGTGCCAGCAGCCACGGAGAAATGAACACTGAAGCTTTCTTT	CASSHGEMNTEAFF
many	-	TRBV3-1	TRBJ1-5	TGTGCCAGCAGGGTCTGGGGCAGGGGCGTTATTAAGGATCAGCCCCAGCATTTT	CASRVWGRGVIKDQPQHF
many	TRBD1	TRBV5-1	TRBJ2-1	TGCGCCAGCAGCTGGGACAGCTACAATGAGCAGTTCTTC	CASSWDSYNEQFF
many	TRBD2	TRBV28	TRBJ2-1	TGTGCCAGCAGCTCAGCGGGAGTGCGGGGATACAATGAGCAGTTCTTC	CASSSAGVRGYNEQFF
many	-	TRBV7-2	TRBJ2-5	TGTGCCAGCAGCCGTTCCCTAGCGCAAGAGACCCAGTACTTC	CASSRSLAQETQYF
once	-	TRBV27	TRBJ2-4	TGTGCCAGCAGCCGGACCTGGGACTTCCAAAACATTCAGTACTTC	CASSRTWDFQNIQYF
many	-	TRBV7-8	TRBJ1-5	TGTGCCAGCAGCTTATCGGTTTTTGCGGTTCAGCCCCAGCATTTT	CASSLSVFAVQPQHF
-	-	TRBV19	TRBJ2-1	TGTGCCAGTAGCCTTAGGCCCACCACCTACAATGAGCAGTTCTTC	CASSLRPTTYNEQFF
few	-	TRBV6-2/TRBV6-3	TRBJ2-2	TGTGCCAGCAGTTTGACCACAGAGACCGGGGAGCTGTTTTTT	CASSLTTETGELFF
few	TRBD1	TRBV29-1	TRBJ2-3	TGCAGCGTTGAGCCGGGACAGGGTGCAGATACGCAGTATTTT	CSVEPGQGADTQYF